In its sample, the clone carrying this TCR beta chain was seen once. What it binds is unknown. These data are taken from a study of yellow fever vaccine responses in identical twins. General study findings and limits: Twins reportedly mounted vaccine T cell responses that seemed partly convergent, partly personalized.

TCRdb called the RT-PCR reads again in MiXCR, with one record for every CDR3 protein. The sample yields 30,000 to 40,000 distinct CDR3 sequences, 45% to 65% seen once. This CDR3 region has 18 residues. Deletions cut 1 base from V and 0 bases from J, with 16 bases between. The V gene's germline CDR1 is LNHNV and CDR2 YYDKDF (reference sequence). The chain carries TRBV15 and TRBJ1-5, with no clear D. Sequencing used T cells from blood (PBMCs), unsorted or a sorted subset (not recorded which), obtained before or after yellow fever vaccination (not recorded which). The clonotype originates from a young woman who received the yellow fever vaccine. CDR3 nucleotide sequence: TGTGCCACCAGCAGAGCTCGGGGAGGGATCTATAGCAATCAGCCCCAGCATTTT. Protein product: CATSRARGGIYSNQPQHF.